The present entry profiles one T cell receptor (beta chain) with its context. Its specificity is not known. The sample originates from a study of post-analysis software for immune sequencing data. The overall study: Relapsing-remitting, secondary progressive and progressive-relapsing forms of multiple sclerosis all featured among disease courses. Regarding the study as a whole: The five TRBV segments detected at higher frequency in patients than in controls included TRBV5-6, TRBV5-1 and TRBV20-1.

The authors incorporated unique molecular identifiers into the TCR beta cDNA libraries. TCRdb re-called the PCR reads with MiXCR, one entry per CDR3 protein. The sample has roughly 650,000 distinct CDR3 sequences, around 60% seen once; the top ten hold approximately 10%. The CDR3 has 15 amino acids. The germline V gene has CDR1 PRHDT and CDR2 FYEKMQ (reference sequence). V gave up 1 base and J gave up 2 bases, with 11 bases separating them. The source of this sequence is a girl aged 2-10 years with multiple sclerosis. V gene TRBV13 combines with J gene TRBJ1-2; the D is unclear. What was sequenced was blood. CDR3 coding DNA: TGTGCCAGCAGCTTAGTCCCGGAACAGAACTATGGCTACACCTTC. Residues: CASSLVPEQNYGYTF.